Listed below are T cell receptor beta chains from one sample, sequenced in a study of T cell clones after liver transplantation. The assay was immunoSEQ multiplex PCR, and TCRdb's table has in-frame clones only and misses some. Of 77,000 or so clones listed, about 80% are singletons. This material consisted of CD4+ T cells from blood, taken 12 months after liver transplant. Every receptor here comes from a human patient who received a liver transplant. Part of the T cells may come from the graft donor. Both conserved end residues are part of each CDR3. The D gene is left open where the match is weak. Rows give clone size only sometimes, using once, few, many, or a class for an expanded clone.

v_call,j_call,d_call,clone_size,cdr3_length,cdr3_nt,cdr3_aa
TRBV2,TRBJ1-1,.,.,14,TGTGCCAACCGATACGGGTCTTTGAACACTGAAGCTTTCTTT,CANRYGSLNTEAFF
TRBV4-3,TRBJ1-2,.,few,15,TGCGCCAGCAGCCAAGATTATAGACTGGACTATGGCTACACCTTC,CASSQDYRLDYGYTF
TRBV19,TRBJ2-2,.,.,14,TGTGCCAGTAGTTCCCGGGGGGCGCACGGGGAGCTGTTTTTT,CASSSRGAHGELFF
TRBV28,TRBJ2-7,TRBD2,.,16,TGTGCCAGCCGCCGGACTAGCGGGAGCGGGCCTCACGAGCAGTACTTC,CASRRTSGSGPHEQYF
TRBV6-5,TRBJ1-1,.,.,11,TGTGCCAGCAGTTACAAGGGGAGAGCTTTCTTT,CASSYKGRAFF
TRBV5-1,TRBJ2-7,.,.,14,TGCGCCAGCAGCTTGTCAGGGGTCCCCTACGAGCAGTACTTC,CASSLSGVPYEQYF
TRBV5-4,TRBJ2-2,TRBD1,once,15,TGTGCCAGCAGCTTGGGGACAGGGAACACCGGGGAGCTGTTTTTT,CASSLGTGNTGELFF
TRBV27,TRBJ2-6,TRBD2,once,19,TGTGCCAGCAGTCCCTCTAGGCTAGCGGCCTCCTCTGGGGCCAACGTCCTGACTTTC,CASSPSRLAASSGANVLTF
TRBV18,TRBJ2-7,TRBD1,.,15,TGTGCCAGCTCCCCCGACAGGGGAGTATCCTACGAGCAGTACTTC,CASSPDRGVSYEQYF
TRBV11-3,TRBJ2-2,TRBD2,.,16,TGTGCCAGCAGCTTAAATGCGGGAGTTCGGAGCGGGGAGCTGTTTTTT,CASSLNAGVRSGELFF
TRBV27,TRBJ1-5,.,.,12,TGTGCCAGCAGTCCCGCGGGGGGGTCCCAGCATTTT,CASSPAGGSQHF
TRBV4-1,TRBJ2-3,TRBD2,.,15,TGCGCCAGCAGCCAAGGGGGACTAGTCACAGATACGCAGTATTTT,CASSQGGLVTDTQYF
TRBV11-2,TRBJ2-1,TRBD2,.,15,TGTGCCAGCAGCTTTCAGGGACTACCAAACAATGAGCAGTTCTTC,CASSFQGLPNNEQFF
TRBV11-2,TRBJ2-7,TRBD2,few,15,TGTGCCAGCAGCTCCCGGGTAGCGGGAGCCTACGAGCAGTACTTC,CASSSRVAGAYEQYF
TRBV28,TRBJ2-5,.,.,16,TGTGCCAGCAGTTTTTCGCTGCGGGGGCAGGGAGAGACCCAGTACTTC,CASSFSLRGQGETQYF
TRBV9,TRBJ1-2,.,.,14,TGTGCCAGCAGCTCGGGGGCCGGCCGTTATGGCTACACCTTC,CASSSGAGRYGYTF
TRBV19,TRBJ1-1,.,.,11,TGTGCCACCCGGAGGGACAATGAAGCTTTCTTT,CATRRDNEAFF
TRBV28,TRBJ2-7,.,.,16,TGTGCCAGCAGACCCGGACAGTATGTTAGCGGAACCGAGCAGTACTTC,CASRPGQYVSGTEQYF
TRBV28,TRBJ2-7,.,.,12,TGTGCCAGCAGCAGGATTCCCCTGAGGCTCTACTTC,CASSRIPLRLYF
TRBV28,TRBJ2-3,TRBD2,.,17,TGTGCCAGCAGTTTTATGGGGCTAGCGGGAGACCAAGATACGCAGTATTTT,CASSFMGLAGDQDTQYF
TRBV9,TRBJ2-3,TRBD2,.,15,TGTGCCAGCAGTTTCAGCGGGGCTAGCACAGATACGCAGTATTTT,CASSFSGASTDTQYF
TRBV5-6,TRBJ2-7,TRBD2,.,16,TGTGCCAGCAGCCCCGGGACTAGCGGGGTTTCCTACGAGCAGTACTTC,CASSPGTSGVSYEQYF
TRBV6-1,TRBJ2-3,.,.,12,TGTGCCACCCGGTTATATCCAGATACGCAGTATTTT,CATRLYPDTQYF
TRBV5-1,TRBJ1-1,.,.,13,TGCGCCAGCAGCAAAGGAGAGAACACTGAAGCTTTCTTT,CASSKGENTEAFF
TRBV30,TRBJ2-5,TRBD2,.,13,TGTGCCTGGAGAATCCCGGGAGGGGAGACCCAGTACTTC,CAWRIPGGETQYF
TRBV28,TRBJ1-5,TRBD1,.,14,TGTGCCAGCAGGTTGGGACAGCCCTATCAGCCCCAGCATTTT,CASRLGQPYQPQHF
TRBV10-2,TRBJ1-5,TRBD1,.,14,TGCGCCAGCAGTGGACAGGGGGCGGAACAGCCCCAGCATTTT,CASSGQGAEQPQHF
TRBV29-1,TRBJ2-1,TRBD2,.,14,TGCAGCTACCGGGGGCTAGCGGGATCCAATGAGCAGTTCTTC,CSYRGLAGSNEQFF
TRBV29-1,TRBJ2-2,.,.,14,TGCAGCGCAAGGGACGATATGAACACCGGGGAGCTGTTTTTT,CSARDDMNTGELFF